The T cell receptor (beta chain) described here comes from a study of early T cells in non-severe SARS-CoV-2 infection. In the study overall: Sequencing used unsorted whole-blood bulk RNA, so chains lack pairing.

V was pared by 5 bases and J by 0 bases, with 9 bases of the junction left unmatched. Germline assignment: CDR1 MNHNS and CDR2 SASEGT. The CDR3 runs to 16 residues. The TCR library protocol attached unique molecular identifiers to the individual cDNA molecules. TCRdb ran MiXCR on the 5' RACE reads and lists one entry per CDR3 protein. The repertoire holds just under 65,000 distinct CDR3 sequences, with 10% to 15% as singletons. This clonotype originated in an adult who was a healthcare worker with PCR-confirmed SARS-CoV-2 infection or an uninfected control (not recorded which). Sequencing was done on a sample of whole blood. This chain uses TRBV6-1 with TRBJ1-1, with 7 bases aligning to TRBD1. The CDR3 region is CASSRTGELMNTEAFF. The DNA of the CDR3 is TGTGCCAGCAGTCGCACAGGGGAGCTCATGAACACTGAAGCTTTCTTT.